The clone carrying this TCR beta chain was recorded at least ten times. This entry is derived from a study of T cells after yellow fever vaccination. Trimming cost V 1 base and J 5 bases, with 11 bases left between them. This CDR3 is built from 14 residues. Germline lookup yields CDR1 SEHNR and CDR2 FQNEAQ (reference sequence). TCRdb passed the 5' RACE reads through MiXCR, listing each CDR3 protein once. The sample has around 100,000 distinct CDR3 sequences, about 6% seen once. The chain employs TRBV7-9 and TRBJ1-1, with D unresolved. The source material was CD8+ T cells sorted from PBMCs, sampled 10 days after the yellow fever booster vaccination. This clonotype originated in a man aged 18 to 30 who received the YFV17D yellow fever vaccine. The CDR3 DNA follows: TGTGCCAGCAGCTTAGATACTCCAGCGACTGAAGCTTTCTTT. Its translation: CASSLDTPATEAFF.